Following are 19 T cell receptor beta chains from one sample sequenced in a study of OX40 agonist ivuxolimab in advanced cancers. This table comes from immunoSEQ multiplex PCR, and its TCRdb copy is limited to in-frame clones, with some not included. In the table there are 76,000 or so clones, approximately 85% of which are singletons. The sequencing here drew on CD4+ or CD8+ T cells sorted from blood, taken in a trial of the OX40 agonist ivuxolimab. The receptor source for this set is an adult with an advanced solid tumor such as melanoma, head and neck, liver or kidney cancer.

This clone was seen a few times. The chain joins TRBV10-3 to TRBJ1-1, with 10 positions matching TRBD1. V trimming: 6 bases; J trimming: 4 bases; junction bases outside the gene matches: 8. Germline CDR1 and CDR2: ENHRY and SYGVKD. The CDR3 consists of 15 residues. The CDR3 nucleotides read TGTGCCATCAGAGGACAGGGGGAAGGGGGCACTGAAGCTTTCTTT. Protein sequence: CAIRGQGEGGTEAFF.

This rearrangement joins TRBV7-2 to TRBJ1-4; D possibly corresponds to TRBD1 (5 bases). Looked up from germline, CDR1 is SGHTA and CDR2 is FQGNSA. Trimming removed 5 bases at V and 8 bases at J, with 18 bases between. CDR3 length equals 15 residues. The DNA of the CDR3 is TGTGCCAGCAGCGTCAATACGGGGCGGGAGGAAAAACTGTTTTTT. Protein product: CASSVNTGREEKLFF. Based on the CDR3 plus reference TRBV7-2 and TRBJ1-4, the full variable domain is GAGVSQSPSNKVTEKGKDVELRCDPISGHTALYWYRQSLGQGLEFLIYFQGNSAPDKSGLPSDRFSAERTGGSVSTLTIQRTQQEDSAVYLCASSVNTGREEKLFFGSGTQLSVL.

This clone was counted between two and nine times. The V and J genes are TRBV7-2 and TRBJ1-2; a weak D match, TRBD1 (5 bases). Trimming cost V 5 bases and J 3 bases, with 13 bases left between them. This CDR3 is built from 14 residues. Germline lookup yields CDR1 SGHTA and CDR2 FQGNSA. The CDR3 bases are TGTGCCAGCAGCCCAGGCAGGGATTACTATGGCTACACCTTC. Protein sequence: CASSPGRDYYGYTF.

This clone appeared once. The gene calls are TRBV28 and TRBJ1-2, with TRBD1 as a possible D gene (5 bases). The length of the CDR3 is 18 residues. Trimming cost V 8 bases and J 0 bases, with 25 bases left between them. CDR1 and CDR2 (germline): MDHEN, SYDVKM. This CDR3 is CASSQSGDSPDPNYGYTF. The CDR3 bases are TGTGCCAGCTCACAGAGCGGTGACAGCCCCGACCCTAACTATGGCTACACCTTC.

The CDR3 nucleotides are TGTGCCAGCAAAGCAACGAGCTCTGGAAACACCATATATTTT. Protein product: CASKATSSGNTIYF. The genes are TRBV5-6 and TRBJ1-3; D is unresolved. CDR1 and CDR2 from the germline V gene are SGHDT and YYEEEE. Trimming pared 6 bases from V and 0 bases from J, leaving 10 bases between. The CDR3 has 14 amino acids.

This chain uses TRBV6-1 with TRBJ1-1; D not resolved. The V gene lost 2 bases and the J gene lost 4 bases, with 5 bases spanning the gap. Germline V gene data show CDR1 as MNHNS and CDR2 as SASEGT. This CDR3 comprises 12 residues. CDR3 DNA: TGTGCCAGCAGTGAAACTCTCACTGAAGCTTTCTTT. Encoded protein: CASSETLTEAFF.

This rearrangement joins TRBV5-4 to TRBJ2-2, with 8 nucleotides matching TRBD1. After removal of 4 bases from V and 6 bases from J, the junction contained 5 bases not matched to a gene. Per germline, CDR1 SGHNT and CDR2 YYREEE (reference sequence). The CDR3 consists of 14 residues. CDR3 DNA sequence: TGTGCCAGCAGCGAACAGGGGGTATCCGGGGAGCTGTTTTTT. Encoded protein: CASSEQGVSGELFF.

The chain employs TRBV21-1 and TRBJ1-2. TRBV21-1 is a documented pseudogene. This CDR3 contains 15 residues. The CDR3 reads CASSKPLWGVHGYTF. CDR3 in DNA: TGTGCCAGCAGCAAACCCCTTTGGGGGGTTCATGGCTACACCTTC.

The rearrangement links TRBV7-2 to TRBJ1-2, with D possibly being TRBD1 (6 bases). This CDR3 spans 15 amino acids. V lost 7 bases and J 2 bases, leaving 17 bases between the germline ends. CDR1 SGHTA and CDR2 FQGNSA come from the germline V gene. The CDR3 DNA is TGTGCCAGCACGCCCCAGGGGAGCAGAAACTATGGCTACACCTTC. Protein sequence: CASTPQGSRNYGYTF.

The V gene is TRBV18, the J gene TRBJ1-4; TRBD1 is a possible D gene (5 bases). Trimming took off 1 base at V and 6 bases at J, with 15 bases between the two ends. CDR3 length equals 16 residues. CDR1 is KGHSH and CDR2 is LQKENI in the germline V gene. CDR3 region: CASSPREGANDEKLFF. The CDR3, as DNA: TGTGCCAGCTCACCACGTGAAGGGGCGAATGATGAAAAACTGTTTTTT.

The CDR3 here is CASSRTGTTPLNEQFF. The CDR3 coding sequence is TGCGCCAGCAGCCGAACCGGGACCACCCCCCTCAATGAGCAGTTCTTC. The rearrangement joins TRBV5-1 to TRBJ2-1; D may correspond to TRBD1 or TRBD2 (5 bases each). CDR3 length: 16 residues. V gave up 4 bases and J gave up 6 bases, with 20 bases separating them. In germline, CDR1 is SGHRS, CDR2 YFSETQ.

The chain couples TRBV2 to TRBJ1-1; no clear D gene. CDR1 SNHLY and CDR2 FYNNEI come from the germline V gene. The V gene lost 2 bases and the J gene lost 2 bases, with 6 bases spanning the gap. The CDR3 runs 13 residues. DNA for the CDR3: TGTGCCAGCAGTGAAACAATCAACACTGAAGCTTTCTTT. Its translation is CASSETINTEAFF.

This clone showed up just a few times. The chain carries TRBV7-9 and TRBJ2-7, with unresolved D. Per germline, CDR1 SEHNR and CDR2 FQNEAQ (reference sequence). CDR3 size: 12 residues. V dropped 3 bases and J dropped 3 bases, with 6 bases sitting between them. The CDR3 loop reads CASSFLGYEQYF. The CDR3 coding sequence is TGTGCCAGCAGCTTCCTAGGCTACGAGCAGTACTTC.

This chain joins TRBV6-1 and TRBJ2-7; 7 bases are a match to TRBD2. Germline V gives CDR1 MNHNS, CDR2 SASEGT. V shed 6 bases, J shed 6 bases, and the junction held 14 bases outside the gene matches. CDR3 length: 15 amino acids. This CDR3 is CASRVSPTGEGEQYF. The CDR3 region has the DNA TGTGCCAGCAGAGTCTCCCCGACCGGGGAGGGCGAGCAGTACTTC.

This clone appeared once. At the DNA level, this CDR3 is encoded by other sequences in the same sample as well. The gene calls are TRBV7-2 and TRBJ2-3; D is undetermined. V lost 5 bases, J lost 5 bases, and 8 bases lay in between. The germline gives CDR1 SGHTA, CDR2 FQGNSA. CDR3 length: 12 residues. The CDR3 loop reads CASSPQRDTQYF. CDR3 sequence (DNA): TGTGCCAGCAGCCCCCAGCGAGATACGCAGTATTTT.

This clone showed up just a few times. The chain links TRBV7-2 to TRBJ1-3; D may be TRBD1 (6 bases). CDR3 length equals 16 residues. The germline V gene has CDR1 SGHTA and CDR2 FQGNSA. The germline V and J ends were trimmed by 0 bases and 2 bases, with 11 bases remaining between them. Written as DNA, the CDR3 is TGTGCCAGCAGCTTAGCTGAGGGGGGTACTGGAAACACCATATATTTT. Protein sequence: CASSLAEGGTGNTIYF.

This CDR3 is CASSPRGASGNTIYF. The CDR3 DNA is TGCGCCAGCAGCCCGCGAGGGGCCTCTGGAAACACCATATATTTT. J is TRBJ1-3 and V is TRBV5-1, with a possible D match to TRBD1 (5 bases). The germline V gene has CDR1 SGHRS and CDR2 YFSETQ. This CDR3 has 15 amino acids. The V and J ends lost 4 bases and 0 bases respectively, with 11 bases between them.

In its sample, this clone was seen a few times. The genes are TRBV5-1 and TRBJ2-5, with D possibly called TRBD1 or TRBD2 (5 bases each). This CDR3 contains 16 residues. Germline loops: CDR1 SGHRS, CDR2 YFSETQ. V was clipped by 0 bases and J by 5 bases, with 17 bases between them. The CDR3 DNA is TGCGCCAGCAGCTTGGAAGGTTCCCGGGACGGGGAGACCCAGTACTTC. This translates into CASSLEGSRDGETQYF.

The chain employs TRBV5-5 and TRBJ2-5; D is unresolved. Germline CDR1 reads SGHKS; CDR2 reads YYEKEE (reference sequence). The CDR3 length is 14 residues. V gave up 10 bases and J gave up 0 bases, with 16 bases separating them. The CDR3 region has the DNA TGTGCCGGCGCCCGAGAGGTCCACCAAGAGACCCAGTACTTC. Translation gives CAGAREVHQETQYF.